A single TCR beta chain is shown here with its context. Original handling: Estimation of nucleated cell counts relied on the amplification of reference gene primers. Assay: immunoSEQ multiplex PCR; the TCRdb copy retains only in-frame clones and omits some. V and J calls and clone size are as listed in that table; D and trimming were resolved from the DNA. The repertoire holds about 150,000 clones, with around four fifths as singletons. The data stem from a study of blood T cell repertoires in COVID-19. For the study at large: Donors in the United States, Italy and Spain gave samples during acute or convalescent COVID-19. PBMCs, B-cell-depleted T cells, or T cells provided the cDNA or gDNA that made up the material.

The CDR3 runs 15 residues. Losses at the gene ends were 4 bases for V and 2 bases for J; bases not matched to a gene: 4. Germline CDR1 reads SNHLY; CDR2 reads FYNNEI. V and J are TRBV2 and TRBJ2-3; TRBD2 aligns across 9 bases. Sequencing used peripheral blood. The sequence was obtained from a man in his sixties or seventies with acute or convalescent COVID-19. This CDR3 is CASSVAGAFTDTQYF. The CDR3 DNA sequence: TGTGCCAGCAGTGTAGCGGGGGCATTCACAGATACGCAGTATTTT.